Presented here are 2 T cell receptor beta chains from one specimen sequenced in a study of blood T cell repertoires in COVID-19. Generated by immunoSEQ multiplex PCR, the TCRdb table keeps only in-frame clones and is missing some. The sample shows about 500,000 clones, about 85% of them seen only once. The material sequenced was PBMCs or T cells enriched from blood (not recorded which). Receptor source: a woman under 30 who had recovered from COVID-19.

The gene calls are TRBV30 and TRBJ2-7; no firm D call. CDR3 size: 11 residues. Germline V gene sequence: CDR1 GTSNPN, CDR2 SVGIG (reference sequence). V lost 0 bases and J 4 bases, leaving 4 bases between the germline ends. The CDR3: CAWSVGYEQYF. CDR3 bases: TGTGCCTGGAGTGTCGGGTACGAGCAGTACTTC.

This clone was observed a single time. This chain connects TRBV5-1 to TRBJ2-7; TRBD2 matches 10 bases. The V gene's germline CDR1 is SGHRS and CDR2 YFSETQ. Trimming cost V 2 bases and J 3 bases; bases outside gene matches: 5. This CDR3 comprises 15 residues. The CDR3 loop reads CASSFDTSGDYEQYF. The CDR3 bases are TGCGCCAGCAGCTTCGACACTAGCGGGGACTACGAGCAGTACTTC.